The 24 T cell receptor beta chains listed next were all sequenced from one sample in a study of identical twins. TCRdb independently ran MiXCR on the 5' RACE reads; one entry per CDR3 protein. The data contain hundreds of thousands of distinct CDR3 sequences, under 8.5% of them singletons. This sample also appeared in a second study, on yellow fever vaccine responses in identical twins.

The sequenced sample was PBMCs. The receptors were sampled from a woman under 30 in good health.

This clonotype was seen more than once but under ten times. V is TRBV7-6 and J is TRBJ1-1, with D possibly matching TRBD1 (6 bases). In germline, CDR1 is SGHVS, CDR2 FNYEAQ. There are 14 residues in the CDR3. With 5 bases removed from V and 6 bases from J, the gap between germline ends came to 16 bases. As DNA, the CDR3 is TGTGCCAGCAGCCAAGACAGGCCCGGGGCTGAAGCTTTCTTT. It specifies CASSQDRPGAEAFF.

The V call is TRBV7-9, the J call TRBJ1-2; 9 nucleotides align to TRBD1. The V gene end was trimmed by 8 bases and the J gene end by 8 bases; junction bases not matched to a gene: 18. The CDR3 loop spans 16 amino acids. Germline CDR1 and CDR2: SEHNR and FQNEAQ (reference sequence). DNA for the CDR3: TGTGCCAGCGCCTACGGGACAGGGACTATAGGCGGAGGCTACACCTTC. Translating it yields CASAYGTGTIGGGYTF. Supplemented by reference TRBV7-9 and TRBJ1-2, the full variable domain reads DTGVSQNPRHKITKRGQNVTFRCDPISEHNRLYWYRQTLGQGPEFLTYFQNEAQLEKSRLLSDRFSAERPKGSFSTLEIQRTEQGDSAMYLCASAYGTGTIGGGYTFGSGTRLTVV.

The sample holds a few counts of this clonotype. This chain uses TRBV5-1 with TRBJ1-3; D is unclear. Germline values: CDR1 SGHRS, CDR2 YFSETQ. The CDR3 is made up of 15 amino acids. V was clipped by 0 bases and J by 3 bases, with 10 bases between them. The CDR3 reads CASSLAGGSGNTIYF. CDR3 in DNA: TGCGCCAGCAGCTTGGCCGGTGGCAGTGGAAACACCATATATTTT.

The rearrangement uses TRBV14 and TRBJ2-7, with a weak D call TRBD2 (6 bases). The germline V gene has CDR1 SGHDN and CDR2 FVKESK. Trimming stripped 1 base from V and 12 bases from J, with 16 bases between. There are 13 residues in the CDR3. The CDR3 bases are TGTGCCAGCAGCCAAGGAGCAGCGGGTGAGGTGTACTTC. Amino acid sequence: CASSQGAAGEVYF.

This clonotype occurred many times. The CDR3: CASSLVFGAQYF. For the CDR3, the DNA is TGCGCCAGCAGCTTGGTGTTTGGGGCCCAGTACTTC. The rearrangement joins TRBV5-1 to TRBJ2-5; D is uncertain. The CDR3 is 12 residues long. Germline CDR1 and CDR2: SGHRS and YFSETQ. V lost 0 bases and J 9 bases, leaving 9 bases between the germline ends.

In its sample, this clonotype was seen a few times. The chain links TRBV7-9 to TRBJ2-5; possibly TRBD2 for D (6 bases). There are 13 residues in the CDR3. Per germline, CDR1 SEHNR and CDR2 FQNEAQ (reference sequence). Trimming took 2 bases from V and 4 from J, leaving 8 bases between them. For the CDR3, the DNA is TGTGCCAGCAGCTTATGGAGGGGAGAGACCCAGTACTTC. Amino acid sequence: CASSLWRGETQYF.

The chain carries TRBV6-6 and TRBJ2-1; no firm D call. From germline, CDR1 is MNHNY and CDR2 SVGAGI (reference sequence). The germline V and J ends were trimmed by 7 bases and 7 bases, with 14 bases remaining between them. The CDR3 has 13 amino acids. The CDR3 region is CASTLGLANEQFF. As DNA, the CDR3 is TGTGCCAGCACCCTCGGTCTCGCTAATGAGCAGTTCTTC.

This clonotype was seen more than once but under ten times. This CDR3 is CATSDFRSGELFF. The DNA of the CDR3 is TGTGCCACCAGTGATTTTCGAAGCGGGGAGCTGTTTTTT. The gene calls are TRBV24-1 and TRBJ2-2, with no clear D. This CDR3 contains 13 residues. With 1 base removed from V and 7 bases from J, the gap between germline ends came to 6 bases. Germline V CDR1 and CDR2: KGHDR, SFDVKD.

This clonotype has just one count. This clone may be a read error of a much larger clone one base away. The V and J genes are TRBV20-1 and TRBJ1-1; D is ambiguous. Germline CDR1 is DFQATT and CDR2 is SNEGSKA (reference sequence). CDR3 length: 11 residues. The ends were cut back, 3 bases at V and 0 bases at J, with 2 bases in the middle. The CDR3 sequence: CSASVNTEAFF. CDR3 bases: TGCAGTGCTAGCGTGAACACTGAAGCTTTCTTT.

This clonotype was counted between two and nine times. The chain combines TRBV7-9 with TRBJ1-1, with a possible D match to TRBD1 (5 bases). V dropped 8 bases and J dropped 7 bases, with 11 bases sitting between them. The germline V gene encodes CDR1 SEHNR and CDR2 FQNEAQ (reference sequence). There are 11 residues in the CDR3. The CDR3 coding sequence is TGTGCCAGCCCCGGGGCATATGAAGCTTTCTTT. It encodes CASPGAYEAFF.

V and J are TRBV20-1 and TRBJ2-7; TRBD2 matches at 8 bases. Germline V lookup: CDR1 DFQATT, CDR2 SNEGSKA (reference sequence). Trimming cost V 1 base and J 5 bases; bases outside gene matches: 16. The CDR3 length is 17 residues. CDR3 in DNA: TGCAGTGCTAGAGTCAAGCGTCTAGCGGGCCGCGGGCACGAGCAGTACGTC. Protein: CSARVKRLAGRGHEQYV.

The chain uses TRBV20-1 and TRBJ2-3, with 12 positions matching TRBD2. CDR3 length: 16 amino acids. Germline values: CDR1 DFQATT, CDR2 SNEGSKA (reference sequence). Trimming cost V 5 bases and J 5 bases; bases outside gene matches: 11. The CDR3 nucleotides read TGCAGTGCTGGTCGGACTAGCGGGGTCAAATTAGATACGCAGTATTTT. Translation: CSAGRTSGVKLDTQYF.

The chain uses TRBV23-1 and TRBJ2-1, with a weak D call TRBD1 (7 bases). TRBV23-1 is filed as an ORF, its function uncertain. The CDR3 sequence is 18 residues long. V lost 0 bases and J lost 2, with 17 bases in between. As DNA, the CDR3 is TGCGCCAGCAGTCAATCGATTAGGCGGGACAGACCCTACAATGAGCAGTTCTTC. Amino acids: CASSQSIRRDRPYNEQFF.

At least ten counts were recorded for this clonotype. This chain uses TRBV7-9 with TRBJ1-1; D is perhaps TRBD1 (6 bases). Deletions cut 5 bases from V and 8 bases from J, with 9 bases between. From germline, CDR1 is SEHNR and CDR2 FQNEAQ (reference sequence). The CDR3 sequence is 11 residues long. The CDR3 loop reads CASSLDREAFF. CDR3 nucleotide sequence: TGTGCCAGCAGCCTTGACAGGGAAGCTTTCTTT.

This clonotype has just a few counts. The gene calls are TRBV29-1 and TRBJ1-5; D not resolved. Germline CDR1 and CDR2: SQVTM and ANQGSEA. The CDR3 spans 13 residues. Trimming pared 6 bases from V and 3 bases from J, leaving 12 bases between. The CDR3 is CSVALGDNQPQHF. The CDR3 coding sequence is TGCAGCGTGGCCCTTGGGGACAATCAGCCCCAGCATTTT.

The J gene is TRBJ1-1, the V gene TRBV20-1; D is ambiguous. Deletions cut 5 bases from V and 6 bases from J, with 16 bases between. CDR1 is DFQATT, CDR2 SNEGSKA, per germline (reference sequence). This CDR3 spans 13 amino acids. This CDR3 reads CSAGPRGVAEAFF. CDR3 DNA sequence: TGCAGTGCTGGGCCCCGAGGTGTCGCTGAAGCTTTCTTT.

This clonotype has at least ten counts. The V and J genes are TRBV3-1 and TRBJ2-1; a possible D gene is TRBD2 (6 bases). CDR1 is LGHDT, CDR2 YNNKEL, per germline (reference sequence). The V end lost 5 bases, the J end lost 6 bases, and 17 bases lay between the germline ends. CDR3 length: 15 amino acids. CDR3 nucleotide sequence: TGTGCCAGCAGCTTATCGGGAGTTTCTGGCAATGAGCAGTTCTTC. Protein: CASSLSGVSGNEQFF.

This clonotype was found a few times. The chain joins TRBV28 to TRBJ2-7; D possibly corresponds to TRBD1 (5 bases). V was trimmed by 7 bases and J by 2 bases, leaving 15 bases between them. Germline loops: CDR1 MDHEN, CDR2 SYDVKM. The CDR3 runs 14 residues. This chain's CDR3 is CASKGIRSTYEQYF. CDR3 coding DNA: TGTGCCAGCAAGGGGATTCGATCCACCTACGAGCAGTACTTC. The whole variable domain, remainder taken from reference TRBV28 and TRBJ2-7, is DVKVTQSSRYLVKRTGEKVFLECVQDMDHENMFWYRQDPGLGLRLIYFSYDVKMKEKGDIPEGYSVSREKKERFSLILESASTNQTSMYLCASKGIRSTYEQYFGPGTRLTVT.

This clonotype has more than one count but fewer than ten. The CDR3 DNA follows: TGCGCCAGCAGCTTAGCTAGCGCGGGCTCCTACAATGAGCAGTTCTTC. Translating gives CASSLASAGSYNEQFF. The chain joins TRBV5-1 to TRBJ2-1, with TRBD2 as a possible D gene (6 bases). The CDR3 totals 16 residues. V was clipped by 2 bases and J by 0 bases, with 12 bases between them. Germline values: CDR1 SGHRS, CDR2 YFSETQ.

This clonotype was picked up a small number of times. The chain uses TRBV28 and TRBJ1-1; 10 bases match TRBD1. With 8 bases clipped from V and 1 base from J, the junction kept 7 bases outside the gene matches. CDR3 length: 15 residues. Germline CDR1 and CDR2: MDHEN and SYDVKM. Written as DNA, the CDR3 is TGTGCCAGCTCTTGGACAGGGGGATCGAACACTGAAGCTTTCTTT. Translated, it gives CASSWTGGSNTEAFF.

This clonotype was recorded a few times. This chain links TRBV29-1 with TRBJ2-1; 10 nucleotides line up with TRBD2. Trimming cost V 4 bases and J 1 base; bases outside gene matches: 16. The CDR3 covers 19 residues. Germline CDR1 reads SQVTM; CDR2 reads ANQGSEA. CDR3 sequence reads: CSVGKGVDSGRFSYNEQFF. In nucleotides, the CDR3 is TGCAGCGTTGGAAAGGGAGTTGATAGCGGGAGGTTTTCCTACAATGAGCAGTTCTTC.

This clonotype was picked up many times. The chain carries TRBV5-1 and TRBJ2-1, with D perhaps matching TRBD1 (6 bases). Deletions cut 4 bases from V and 1 base from J, with 9 bases between. The V gene's germline CDR1 is SGHRS and CDR2 YFSETQ. The CDR3 has 14 amino acids. The CDR3 coding sequence is TGCGCCAGCAGCCCAGGGGAATCCTACAATGAGCAGTTCTTC. This encodes CASSPGESYNEQFF.

The chain links TRBV12-3 or TRBV12-4 to TRBJ2-1, with 9 nucleotides matching TRBD2. This CDR3 comprises 15 residues. The trim removed 7 bases at V and 9 bases at J, leaving 13 bases unmatched. The CDR3, as DNA: TGTGCCAGCACCGTCCGTAGCGGGAGCGAGGGTGAGCAGTTCTTC. Translating it yields CASTVRSGSEGEQFF.

CDR3 nucleotides: TGTGCCAGCAGTTTTAGCGCGGGAGGCTATGAGCAGTTCTTC. Encoded protein: CASSFSAGGYEQFF. The chain carries TRBV12-3 or TRBV12-4 and TRBJ2-1, with 8 nucleotides matching TRBD2. This CDR3 is 14 amino acids long. V shed 3 bases, J shed 8 bases, and the junction held 6 bases outside the gene matches.